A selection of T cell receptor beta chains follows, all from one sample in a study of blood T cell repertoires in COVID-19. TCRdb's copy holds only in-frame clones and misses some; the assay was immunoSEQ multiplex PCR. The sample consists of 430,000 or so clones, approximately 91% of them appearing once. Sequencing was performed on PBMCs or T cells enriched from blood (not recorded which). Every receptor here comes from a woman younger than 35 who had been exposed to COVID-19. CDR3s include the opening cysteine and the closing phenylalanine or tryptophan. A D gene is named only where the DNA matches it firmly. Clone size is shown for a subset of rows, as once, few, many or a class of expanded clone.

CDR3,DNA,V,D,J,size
CASSDRSGLAGKRWGEQYF,TGTGCCAGCAGTGATCGTTCGGGACTAGCGGGAAAGAGGTGGGGCGAGCAGTACTTC,TRBV6-1,TRBD2,TRBJ2-7,-
CASLGQGEDEQYF,TGTGCCAGCCTGGGACAGGGCGAGGACGAGCAGTACTTC,TRBV12-3/TRBV12-4,TRBD1,TRBJ2-7,-
CASKGDRVYNEQFF,TGTGCCAGTAAGGGGGACAGGGTCTACAATGAGCAGTTCTTC,TRBV19,TRBD1,TRBJ2-1,-
CSVAGDYSNQPQHF,TGCAGCGTTGCAGGGGACTATAGCAATCAGCCCCAGCATTTT,TRBV29-1,-,TRBJ1-5,-
CASSREATNYGYTF,TGTGCCAGCAGCCGCGAAGCCACCAACTATGGCTACACCTTC,TRBV2,-,TRBJ1-2,few
CASSQVLENPYTF,TGCGCCAGCAGCCAAGTTTTAGAGAATCCCTACACCTTC,TRBV4-1,-,TRBJ1-2,-
CASSPSDRMNTEAFF,TGTGCCAGCTCACCTTCGGACAGGATGAACACTGAAGCTTTCTTT,TRBV18,TRBD1,TRBJ1-1,-
CASSEPLQGKVTEAFF,TGTGCCAGCAGTGAACCTCTACAGGGAAAGGTCACTGAAGCTTTCTTT,TRBV2,-,TRBJ1-1,-
CASSLAGGQGETQYF,TGTGCCAGCAGTCTAGCGGGGGGGCAAGGAGAGACCCAGTACTTC,TRBV28,TRBD2,TRBJ2-5,-
CASSSSWSTDTQYF,TGTGCCAGCAGCTCTAGTTGGAGCACAGATACGCAGTATTTT,TRBV9,-,TRBJ2-3,-
CASSPTGGVLLLSGNTIYF,TGTGCCAGCAGTCCGACAGGGGGCGTCCTACTGCTCTCTGGAAACACCATATATTTT,TRBV27,TRBD1,TRBJ1-3,-
CASSGQGAKGYTF,TGTGCCAGCAGCGGACAGGGGGCGAAAGGCTACACCTTC,TRBV5-8,TRBD1,TRBJ1-2,-
CASSTSDRVDEQYF,TGTGCCAGCAGTACTTCCGACAGGGTGGACGAGCAGTACTTC,TRBV27,TRBD1,TRBJ2-7,-
CASSFDRGNEKLFF,TGTGCCAGCAGCTTCGACAGGGGGAATGAAAAACTGTTTTTT,TRBV7-9,TRBD1,TRBJ1-4,-
CASSLTTANSYNEQFF,TGCGCCAGCAGCTTGACTACGGCAAACTCCTACAATGAGCAGTTCTTC,TRBV5-1,-,TRBJ2-1,-
CASSLTGDGNSPLHF,TGTGCCAGCAGCTTAACAGGGGACGGTAATTCACCCCTCCACTTT,TRBV5-6,TRBD1,TRBJ1-6,-
CASSWDRPYGYTF,TGTGCCAGCAGTTGGGACAGGCCCTATGGCTACACCTTC,TRBV12-3/TRBV12-4,TRBD1,TRBJ1-2,-
CASSTLEGALVTEAFF,TGCGCCAGCAGCACCCTGGAGGGGGCGTTAGTCACTGAAGCTTTCTTT,TRBV5-1,TRBD1,TRBJ1-1,-
CASSRLAGGGNTGELFF,TGTGCCAGTAGTAGGTTAGCGGGAGGGGGGAACACCGGGGAGCTGTTTTTT,TRBV19,TRBD2,TRBJ2-2,-
CASSRLAGASSYNEQFF,TGCGCCAGCAGCCGACTAGCGGGGGCAAGCTCCTACAATGAGCAGTTCTTC,TRBV5-1,TRBD2,TRBJ2-1,-
CASTPGQAREKLFF,TGTGCCAGCACCCCGGGACAGGCGAGGGAAAAACTGTTTTTT,TRBV7-9,TRBD1,TRBJ1-4,-
CASSSERGGNSPLHF,TGTGCCAGCAGCTCCGAGAGGGGGGGGAATTCACCCCTCCACTTT,TRBV11-2,-,TRBJ1-6,-
CASSGTGYNEQFF,TGTGCCAGCAGCGGGACAGGCTACAATGAGCAGTTCTTC,TRBV19,-,TRBJ2-1,-
CASSPTDRAAEQYF,TGTGCCAGCTCACCTACCGACAGGGCCGCCGAGCAGTACTTC,TRBV18,TRBD1,TRBJ2-7,-
CASSFRTDKAFF,TGTGCCAGCAGTTTCCGGACTGACAAAGCTTTCTTT,TRBV28,-,TRBJ1-1,-
CASSSGGTDTQYF,TGCGCCAGCAGCTCTGGAGGCACAGATACGCAGTATTTT,TRBV5-1,-,TRBJ2-3,-
CASSVAGSYEQFF,TGTGCCAGCAGCGTAGCGGGTTCCTATGAGCAGTTCTTC,TRBV9,-,TRBJ2-1,once
CASSEITGQYF,TGTGCCAGCAGTGAAATCACCGGGCAGTACTTC,TRBV6-1,-,TRBJ2-7,-
CSVEVQGAGNTIYF,TGCAGCGTTGAAGTTCAGGGCGCTGGAAACACCATATATTTT,TRBV29-1,-,TRBJ1-3,-
CASSPRTGGSGNEQFF,TGTGCCAGCAGCCCGAGAACAGGGGGCTCGGGCAATGAGCAGTTCTTC,TRBV7-2,TRBD1,TRBJ2-1,-
CASSPGTRHGYTF,TGTGCCAGCAGCCCCGGGACAAGACATGGCTACACCTTC,TRBV7-2,-,TRBJ1-2,-
CASSQEGTSSGLGETQYF,TGCGCCAGCAGCCAAGAGGGGACATCCTCCGGACTGGGGGAGACCCAGTACTTC,TRBV4-1,-,TRBJ2-5,-
CASSLAVPDSGSYYEQYF,TGTGCCAGCAGCTTAGCGGTTCCGGACAGTGGCAGTTACTACGAGCAGTACTTC,TRBV7-9,-,TRBJ2-7,-
CASSPENEQYF,TGTGCCAGCAGCCCGGAGAACGAGCAGTACTTC,TRBV7-8,-,TRBJ2-7,-
CASSSPGQGAEEQYF,TGTGCCAGCAGCTCACCGGGACAGGGGGCGGAAGAGCAGTACTTC,TRBV7-2,TRBD1,TRBJ2-7,once